This note documents a single T cell receptor (beta chain) sequence. The antigen remains unidentified. The PCR ran on 60 Vbeta and 13 Jbeta primers. Sequencing was performed with immunoSEQ multiplex PCR; in TCRdb, only in-frame clones are kept and a portion is missing. This sample has 35,000 to 50,000 clones; around three quarters occur once, and the top ten carry more than 1.2%. This specimen belongs to a study of cytomegalovirus exposure and HLA in healthy donors. About the study: Early on, a data release was issued that held approximately 78 million unique TCRs from HLA-typed donors. General study results and limits: In a later analysis, across HLA loci, associated TCR counts were highest for DRB1, lowest for HLA-C. TRBV6-2, TRBV6-3 and some other V segments were unresolvable in 87-base-pair reads. Roughly uniform sequencing depth across donors was assumed, possibly incorrectly.

The germline V gene encodes CDR1 SGHRS and CDR2 YFSETQ. This CDR3 contains 16 residues. The V end was cut by 3 bases, the J end by 4 bases, with 18 bases between. Sequenced sample: PBMCs. The chain carries TRBV5-1 and TRBJ2-3; perhaps TRBD2 as D (7 bases). The receptor was isolated from a young man in good health and CMV-seronegative. Written as DNA, the CDR3 is TGCGCCAGCAGCTCCCGGGGGGCGGGAGTCTCAGATACGCAGTATTTT. It codes for CASSSRGAGVSDTQYF.